The next 9 T cell receptor beta chains were all read from a single sample in a study of beta chain features in type 1 diabetes. Of the isolated RNA, all was reverse transcribed, and so the sequenced material was expressed TCRB transcripts. The method was immunoSEQ multiplex PCR; TCRdb's version includes in-frame clones alone and lacks a portion of them. The top ten clones hold just under 0.035% of a sample with some 230,000 clones, over 8.5% of them seen once. The sample taken for sequencing was naive CD4+ T cells from blood. The receptors derive from a young woman in good health.

The chain combines TRBV6-5 with TRBJ2-7; 7 nucleotides line up with TRBD1. After removal of 6 bases from V and 7 bases from J, the junction contained 15 bases not matched to a gene. Germline loops: CDR1 MNHEY, CDR2 SVGAGI. CDR3 length: 15 amino acids. The CDR3 DNA is TGTGCCAGCAGAATAGGGACAGTGGGCCCGGGGGAGCAGTACTTC. Translation: CASRIGTVGPGEQYF.

This clone showed up just a few times. V and J are TRBV9 and TRBJ1-1; no clear D. Germline V CDR1 and CDR2: SGDLS, YYNGEE. This CDR3 has 15 residues. V lost 3 bases and J lost 4, with 16 bases in between. The DNA for the CDR3 is TGTGCCAGCAGCGAGGGAGGGCTTTCCAGCACTGAAGCTTTCTTT. It specifies CASSEGGLSSTEAFF. Drawing the rest from reference TRBV9 and TRBJ1-1, the complete variable domain is DSGVTQTPKHLITATGQRVTLRCSPRSGDLSVYWYQQSLDQGLQFLIQYYNGEERAKGNILERFSAQQFPDLHSELNLSSLELGDSALYFCASSEGGLSSTEAFFGQGTRLTVV.

The chain is built from TRBV5-5 and TRBJ1-4, with D perhaps matching TRBD1 (6 bases). Germline V gene lookup returns CDR1 SGHKS and CDR2 YYEKEE (reference sequence). The CDR3 runs 17 residues. Trimming cost V 1 base and J 11 bases, with 24 bases left between them. Written as DNA, the CDR3 is TGTGCCAGCAGCTTGCAACAAGGGGACACTCTAACGGGGAAACTGTTTTTT. Its protein product is CASSLQQGDTLTGKLFF.

This clone was picked up a small number of times. The chain recombines TRBV13 with TRBJ2-1; possible D gene TRBD2, 5 bases. This CDR3 has 15 residues. Per germline, CDR1 PRHDT and CDR2 FYEKMQ (reference sequence). V was cut by 8 bases and J by 7 bases, with 21 bases left in between. The CDR3 region is CASRMIGSGKNEQFF. CDR3 DNA: TGTGCCAGCCGTATGATAGGTTCGGGGAAAAATGAGCAGTTCTTC.

The gene calls are TRBV5-1 and TRBJ2-2, with D possibly being TRBD2 (5 bases). Germline V gene data show CDR1 as SGHRS and CDR2 as YFSETQ. The CDR3 runs 15 residues. The V and J ends lost 1 base and 7 bases respectively, with 14 bases between them. In nucleotides, the CDR3 is TGCGCCAGCAGCTTGAAGGGCGGGTCCGGCGGGGAGCTGTTTTTT. This codes for CASSLKGGSGGELFF.

The chain employs TRBV11-2 and TRBJ1-5, with 8 bases lining up with TRBD1. Germline V gene lookup returns CDR1 SGHAT and CDR2 FQNNGV. The CDR3 is 15 residues long. V lost 2 bases and J lost 4; bases outside the gene matches: 4. CDR3 in DNA: TGTGCCAGCAGCTTAAACAGGGGGGGTAATCAGCCCCAGCATTTT. Its protein is CASSLNRGGNQPQHF.

This clone was observed a handful of times. The chain recombines TRBV11-2 with TRBJ2-4; maybe TRBD2 (6 bases). V was cut by 2 bases and J by 3 bases, with 8 bases left in between. The length of the CDR3 is 14 residues. Germline loops: CDR1 SGHAT, CDR2 FQNNGV. The chain's CDR3 is CASSLSGDKNIQYF. CDR3 nucleotides: TGTGCCAGCAGCTTATCGGGGGACAAAAACATTCAGTACTTC.

The chain joins TRBV7-2 to TRBJ1-6, with D perhaps TRBD1 (5 bases). Trimming removed 3 bases from V and 7 bases from J, with 7 bases in between. This CDR3 is built from 13 residues. The V gene's germline CDR1 is SGHTA and CDR2 FQGNSA. Here the CDR3 DNA reads TGTGCCAGCAGCTTGGCAGGGAATTCACCCCTCCACTTT. Translation: CASSLAGNSPLHF.

This clone has only a few counts. The CDR3 is CASSPGLAGVNEQFF. CDR3 nucleotide sequence: TGTGCCAGCAGCCCCGGACTAGCGGGGGTCAATGAGCAGTTCTTC. The chain joins TRBV11-3 to TRBJ2-1; TRBD2 matches at 13 bases. The V segment lost 5 bases and the J segment 6 bases; nucleotides outside the gene matches: 4. The CDR3 is 15 amino acids. The germline V gene has CDR1 SGHNT and CDR2 YENEEA.